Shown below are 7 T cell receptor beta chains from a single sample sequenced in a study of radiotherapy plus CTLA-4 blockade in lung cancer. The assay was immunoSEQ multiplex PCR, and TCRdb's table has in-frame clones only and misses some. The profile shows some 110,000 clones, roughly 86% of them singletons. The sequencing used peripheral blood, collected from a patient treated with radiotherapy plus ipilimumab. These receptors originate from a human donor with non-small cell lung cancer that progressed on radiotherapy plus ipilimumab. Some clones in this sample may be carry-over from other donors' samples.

CDR3: CASSYDRDYEQYF. CDR3 DNA sequence: TGTGCCAGCAGTTATGACAGGGACTACGAGCAGTACTTC. This chain joins TRBV6-5 and TRBJ2-7, with 7 nucleotides matching TRBD1. From germline, CDR1 is MNHEY and CDR2 SVGAGI. The J segment lost 3 bases and the V segment lost 3 bases, leaving 2 bases of the junction unmatched. This CDR3 spans 13 amino acids.

This CDR3 reads CASSVSSHSGNTIYF. The CDR3 coding sequence is TGTGCCAGCTCCGTCTCCTCGCACTCTGGAAACACCATATATTTT. The V and J genes are TRBV6-5 and TRBJ1-3, with unresolved D. This CDR3 is built from 15 residues. Trimming shortened V by 8 bases and J by 0 bases, and 14 bases separated the two germline ends. Germline V gene lookup returns CDR1 MNHEY and CDR2 SVGAGI.

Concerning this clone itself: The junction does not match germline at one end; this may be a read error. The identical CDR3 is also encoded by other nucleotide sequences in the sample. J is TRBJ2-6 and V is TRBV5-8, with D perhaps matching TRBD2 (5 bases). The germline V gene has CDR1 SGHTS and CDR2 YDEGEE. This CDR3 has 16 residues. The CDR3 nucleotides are TGCGCCAGCAGCCAAGAAGCGGCCTCTGGGGCCAACGTCCTGACTTTC. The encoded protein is CASSQEAASGANVLTF.

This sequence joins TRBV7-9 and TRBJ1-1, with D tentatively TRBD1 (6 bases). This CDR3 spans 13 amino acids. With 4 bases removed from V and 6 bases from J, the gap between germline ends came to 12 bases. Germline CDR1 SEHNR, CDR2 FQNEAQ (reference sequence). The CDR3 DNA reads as TGTGCCAGCAGCTCGTTGGGGGCTTCTGAAGCTTTCTTT. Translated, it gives CASSSLGASEAFF. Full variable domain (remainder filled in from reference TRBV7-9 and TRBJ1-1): DTGVSQNPRHKITKRGQNVTFRCDPISEHNRLYWYRQTLGQGPEFLTYFQNEAQLEKSRLLSDRFSAERPKGSFSTLEIQRTEQGDSAMYLCASSSLGASEAFFGQGTRLTVV.

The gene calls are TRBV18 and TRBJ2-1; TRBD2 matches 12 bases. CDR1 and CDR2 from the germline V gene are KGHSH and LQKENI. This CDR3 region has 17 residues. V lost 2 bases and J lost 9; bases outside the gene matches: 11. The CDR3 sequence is CASSPDGLAGTVGEQFF. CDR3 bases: TGTGCCAGCTCACCAGATGGACTAGCGGGGACTGTTGGTGAGCAGTTCTTC.

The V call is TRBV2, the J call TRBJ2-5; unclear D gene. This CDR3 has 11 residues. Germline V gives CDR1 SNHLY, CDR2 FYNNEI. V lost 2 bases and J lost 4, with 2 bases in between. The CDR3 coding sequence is TGTGCCAGCAGTGAACTAGAGACCCAGTACTTC. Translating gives CASSELETQYF.

In DNA form, the CDR3 reads TGTGCCACCAGCAGGGTTGACAGGGGGCACGAAAAACTGTTTTTT. Residues: CATSRVDRGHEKLFF. This chain uses TRBV15 with TRBJ1-4; 10 nucleotides align to TRBD1. This CDR3 spans 15 amino acids. Looked up from germline, CDR1 is LNHNV and CDR2 is YYDKDF (reference sequence). V lost 3 bases to trimming and J lost 8 bases; unmatched junction nucleotides: 6.